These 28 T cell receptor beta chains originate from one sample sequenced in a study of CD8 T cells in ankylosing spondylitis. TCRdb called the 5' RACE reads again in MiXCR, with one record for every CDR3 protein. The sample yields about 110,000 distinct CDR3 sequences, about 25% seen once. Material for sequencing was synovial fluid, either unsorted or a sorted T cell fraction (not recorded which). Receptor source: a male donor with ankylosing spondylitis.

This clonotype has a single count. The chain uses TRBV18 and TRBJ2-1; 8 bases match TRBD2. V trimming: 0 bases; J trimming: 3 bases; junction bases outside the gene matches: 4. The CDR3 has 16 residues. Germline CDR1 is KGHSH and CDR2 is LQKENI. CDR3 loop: CASSPPLLAGYNEQFF. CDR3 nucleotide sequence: TGTGCCAGCTCACCACCCCTCCTAGCGGGCTACAATGAGCAGTTCTTC.

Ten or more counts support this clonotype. This CDR3 is CASSLEQLISYNEQFF. DNA for the CDR3: TGCGCCAGCAGCTTGGAGCAGCTAATCTCCTACAATGAGCAGTTCTTC. The chain employs TRBV5-1 and TRBJ2-1; unclear D gene. Germline lookup yields CDR1 SGHRS and CDR2 YFSETQ. Trimming removed 0 bases at V and 0 bases at J, with 10 bases between. The CDR3 is 16 residues long. Complete variable domain (other parts from reference TRBV5-1 and TRBJ2-1): KAGVTQTPRYLIKTRGQQVTLSCSPISGHRSVSWYQQTPGQGLQFLFEYFSETQRNKGNFPGRFSGRQFSNSRSEMNVSTLELGDSALYLCASSLEQLISYNEQFFGPGTRLTVL.

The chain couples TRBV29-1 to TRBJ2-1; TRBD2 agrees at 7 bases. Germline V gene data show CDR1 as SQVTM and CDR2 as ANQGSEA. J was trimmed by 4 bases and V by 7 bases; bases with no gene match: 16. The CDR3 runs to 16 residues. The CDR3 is CSALGGETGSYNEQFF. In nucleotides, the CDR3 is TGCAGCGCCCTTGGGGGGGAGACGGGGAGTTACAATGAGCAGTTCTTC.

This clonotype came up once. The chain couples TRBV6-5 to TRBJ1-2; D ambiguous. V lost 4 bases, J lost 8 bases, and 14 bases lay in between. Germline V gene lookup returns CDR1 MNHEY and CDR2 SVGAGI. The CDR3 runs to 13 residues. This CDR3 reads CASSSRASEGYTF. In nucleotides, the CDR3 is TGTGCCAGCAGTTCCCGGGCCTCGGAAGGCTACACCTTC.

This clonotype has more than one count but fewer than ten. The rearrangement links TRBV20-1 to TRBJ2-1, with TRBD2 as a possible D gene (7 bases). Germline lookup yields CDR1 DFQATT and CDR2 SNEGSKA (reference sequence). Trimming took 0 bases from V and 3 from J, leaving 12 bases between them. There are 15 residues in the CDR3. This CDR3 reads CSARETRGGYNEQFF. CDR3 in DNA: TGCAGTGCTAGAGAAACGAGGGGGGGCTACAATGAGCAGTTCTTC.

In nucleotides, the CDR3 is TGTGCCAGCAGCTTCGATAGCGCTAGCGCGCAGTACGTC. It codes for CASSFDSASAQYV. The J gene is TRBJ2-7, the V gene TRBV7-9, with D possibly being TRBD2 (6 bases). V lost 3 bases and J 9 bases, leaving 15 bases between the germline ends. Germline V gives CDR1 SEHNR, CDR2 FQNEAQ (reference sequence). The CDR3 runs 13 residues.

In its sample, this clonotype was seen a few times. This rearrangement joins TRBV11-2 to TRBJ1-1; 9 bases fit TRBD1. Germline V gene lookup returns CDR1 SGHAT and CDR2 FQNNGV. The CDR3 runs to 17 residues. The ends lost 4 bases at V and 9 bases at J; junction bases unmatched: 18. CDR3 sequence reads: CASSSRPGQGTRGKAFF. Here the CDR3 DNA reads TGTGCCAGCAGCTCCCGCCCTGGACAGGGGACAAGGGGGAAAGCTTTCTTT.

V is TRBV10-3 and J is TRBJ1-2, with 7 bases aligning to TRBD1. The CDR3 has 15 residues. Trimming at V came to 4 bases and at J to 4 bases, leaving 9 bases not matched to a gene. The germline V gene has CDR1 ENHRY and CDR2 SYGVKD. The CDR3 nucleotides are TGTGCCATCAGTGTCCGGGACAGTGGCAGCTATGGCTACACCTTC. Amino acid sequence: CAISVRDSGSYGYTF.

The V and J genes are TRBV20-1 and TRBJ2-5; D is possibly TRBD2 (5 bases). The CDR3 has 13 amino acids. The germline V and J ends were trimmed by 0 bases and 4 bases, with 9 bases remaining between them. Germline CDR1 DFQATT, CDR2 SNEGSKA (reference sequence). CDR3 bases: TGCAGTGCTAGAGATATGGGAGTAGAGACCCAGTACTTC. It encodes CSARDMGVETQYF.

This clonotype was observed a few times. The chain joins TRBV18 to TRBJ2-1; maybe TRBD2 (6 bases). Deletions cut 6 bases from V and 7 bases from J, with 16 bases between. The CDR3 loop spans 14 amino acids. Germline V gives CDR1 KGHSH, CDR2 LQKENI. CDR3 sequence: CASSQGGPSNEQFF. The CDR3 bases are TGTGCCAGCTCGCAAGGAGGGCCCTCGAATGAGCAGTTCTTC.

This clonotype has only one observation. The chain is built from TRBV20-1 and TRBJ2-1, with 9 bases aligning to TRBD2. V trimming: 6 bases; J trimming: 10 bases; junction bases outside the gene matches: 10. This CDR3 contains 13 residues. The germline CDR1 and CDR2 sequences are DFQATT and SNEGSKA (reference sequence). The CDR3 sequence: CSAESGRPNEQFF. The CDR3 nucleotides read TGCAGTGCCGAAAGCGGGAGGCCCAACGAGCAGTTCTTC.

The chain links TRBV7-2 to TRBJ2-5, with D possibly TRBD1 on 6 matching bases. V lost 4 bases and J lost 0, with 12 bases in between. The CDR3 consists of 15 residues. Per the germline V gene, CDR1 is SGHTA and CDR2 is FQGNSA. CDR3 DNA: TGTGCCAGCAGCTATCAACAGGGAAACCAAGAGACCCAGTACTTC. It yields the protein CASSYQQGNQETQYF.

The CDR3 protein is CASKPGQAQFNTGELFF. The CDR3 DNA follows: TGTGCCAGCAAGCCGGGACAGGCCCAATTTAACACCGGGGAGCTGTTTTTT. The chain couples TRBV27 to TRBJ2-2; TRBD1 matches at 8 bases. CDR1 is MNHEY and CDR2 is SMNVEV in the germline V gene (reference sequence). J was trimmed by 2 bases and V by 7 bases; bases with no gene match: 12. The CDR3 is 17 amino acids.

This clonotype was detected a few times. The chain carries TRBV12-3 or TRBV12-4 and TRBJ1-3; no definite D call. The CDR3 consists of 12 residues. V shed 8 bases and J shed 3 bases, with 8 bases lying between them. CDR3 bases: TGTGCCAGCGGACGGCTTGGAAACACCATATATTTT. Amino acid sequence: CASGRLGNTIYF.

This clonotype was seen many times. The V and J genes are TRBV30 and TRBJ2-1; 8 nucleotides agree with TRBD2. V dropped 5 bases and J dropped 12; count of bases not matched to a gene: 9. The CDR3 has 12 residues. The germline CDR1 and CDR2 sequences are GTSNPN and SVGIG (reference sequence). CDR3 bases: TGTGCCTGGGTGGGGACTAGTTCGGTGCAGTTCTTC. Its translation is CAWVGTSSVQFF.

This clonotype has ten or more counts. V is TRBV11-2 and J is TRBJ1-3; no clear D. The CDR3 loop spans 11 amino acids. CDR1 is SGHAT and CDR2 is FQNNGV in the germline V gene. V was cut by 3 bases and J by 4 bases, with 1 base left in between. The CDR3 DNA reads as TGTGCCAGCAGCTTCGGAAACACCATATATTTT. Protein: CASSFGNTIYF. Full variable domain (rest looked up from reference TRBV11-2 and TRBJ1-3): EAGVAQSPRYKIIEKRQSVAFWCNPISGHATLYWYQQILGQGPKLLIQFQNNGVVDDSQLPKDRFSAERLKGVDSTLKIQPAKLEDSAVYLCASSFGNTIYFGEGSWLTVV.

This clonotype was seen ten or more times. This chain's CDR3 is CASSLAGPSYNEQFF. In DNA form, the CDR3 reads TGTGCCAGCAGTTTGGCGGGACCGTCCTACAATGAGCAGTTCTTC. J is TRBJ2-1 and V is TRBV28; D possibly corresponds to TRBD2 (6 bases). Germline V gene lookup returns CDR1 MDHEN and CDR2 SYDVKM. CDR3 size: 15 residues. V lost 3 bases, J lost 1 base, and 10 bases lay in between.

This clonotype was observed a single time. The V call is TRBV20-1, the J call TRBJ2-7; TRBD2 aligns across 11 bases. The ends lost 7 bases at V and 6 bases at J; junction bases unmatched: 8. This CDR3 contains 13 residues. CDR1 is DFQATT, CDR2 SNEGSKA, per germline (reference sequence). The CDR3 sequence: CSGGSSGRAEQYF. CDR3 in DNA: TGCAGTGGAGGGAGTAGCGGGAGGGCCGAGCAGTACTTC.

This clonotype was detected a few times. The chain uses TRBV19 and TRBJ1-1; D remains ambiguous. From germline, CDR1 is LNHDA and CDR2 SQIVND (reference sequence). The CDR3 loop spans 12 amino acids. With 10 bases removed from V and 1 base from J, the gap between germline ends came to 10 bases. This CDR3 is CATLGRNTEAFF. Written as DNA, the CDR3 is TGTGCCACGTTAGGGAGGAACACTGAAGCTTTCTTT.

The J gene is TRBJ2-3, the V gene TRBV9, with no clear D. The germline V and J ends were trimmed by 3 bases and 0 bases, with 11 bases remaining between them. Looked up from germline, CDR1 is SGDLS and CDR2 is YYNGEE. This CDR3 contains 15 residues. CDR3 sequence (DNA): TGTGCCAGCAGCGCGCCCGGCTCTAGCACAGATACGCAGTATTTT. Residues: CASSAPGSSTDTQYF. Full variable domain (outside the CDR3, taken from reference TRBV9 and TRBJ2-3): DSGVTQTPKHLITATGQRVTLRCSPRSGDLSVYWYQQSLDQGLQFLIQYYNGEERAKGNILERFSAQQFPDLHSELNLSSLELGDSALYFCASSAPGSSTDTQYFGPGTRLTVL.

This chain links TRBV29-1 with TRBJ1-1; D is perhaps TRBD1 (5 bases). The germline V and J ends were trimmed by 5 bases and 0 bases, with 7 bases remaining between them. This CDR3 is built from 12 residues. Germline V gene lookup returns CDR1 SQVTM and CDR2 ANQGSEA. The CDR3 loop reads CSVRTLNTEAFF. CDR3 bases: TGCAGCGTTCGGACACTGAACACTGAAGCTTTCTTT.

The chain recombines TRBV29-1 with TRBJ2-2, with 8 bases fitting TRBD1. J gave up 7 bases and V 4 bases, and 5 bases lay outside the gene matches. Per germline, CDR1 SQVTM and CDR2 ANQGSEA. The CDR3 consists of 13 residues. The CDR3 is CSVVQGAGGELFF. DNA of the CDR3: TGCAGCGTTGTCCAGGGGGCTGGCGGGGAGCTGTTTTTT.

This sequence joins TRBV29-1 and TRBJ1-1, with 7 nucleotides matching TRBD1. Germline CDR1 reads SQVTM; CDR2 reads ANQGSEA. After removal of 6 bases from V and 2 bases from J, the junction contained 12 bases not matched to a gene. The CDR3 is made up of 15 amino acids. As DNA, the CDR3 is TGCAGCGTAAACCAACCGGGACAGAAAAACACTGAAGCTTTCTTT. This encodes CSVNQPGQKNTEAFF. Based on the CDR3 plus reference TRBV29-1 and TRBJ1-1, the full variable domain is SAVISQKPSRDICQRGTSLTIQCQVDSQVTMMFWYRQQPGQSLTLIATANQGSEATYESGFVIDKFPISRPNLTFSTLTVSNMSPEDSSIYLCSVNQPGQKNTEAFFGQGTRLTVV.

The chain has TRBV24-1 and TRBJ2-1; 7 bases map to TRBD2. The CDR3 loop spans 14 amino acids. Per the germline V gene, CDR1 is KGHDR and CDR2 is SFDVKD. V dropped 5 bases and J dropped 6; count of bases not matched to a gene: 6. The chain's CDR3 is CATSAPTSSNEQFF. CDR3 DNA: TGTGCCACCAGTGCCCCGACTAGCTCCAATGAGCAGTTCTTC.

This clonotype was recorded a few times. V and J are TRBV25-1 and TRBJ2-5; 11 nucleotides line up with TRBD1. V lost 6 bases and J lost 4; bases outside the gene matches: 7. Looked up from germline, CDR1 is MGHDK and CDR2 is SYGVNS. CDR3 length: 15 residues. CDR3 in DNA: TGTGCCAGCAGCTCGCCGGGACAGGGGGGAGAGACCCAGTACTTC. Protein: CASSSPGQGGETQYF.

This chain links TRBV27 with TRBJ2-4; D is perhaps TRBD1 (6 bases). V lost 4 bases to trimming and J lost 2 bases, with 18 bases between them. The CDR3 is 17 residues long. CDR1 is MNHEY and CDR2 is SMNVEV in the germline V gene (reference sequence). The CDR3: CASSSTLRDTTKNIQYF. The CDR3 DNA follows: TGTGCCAGCAGTTCCACCCTACGGGACACAACCAAAAACATTCAGTACTTC.

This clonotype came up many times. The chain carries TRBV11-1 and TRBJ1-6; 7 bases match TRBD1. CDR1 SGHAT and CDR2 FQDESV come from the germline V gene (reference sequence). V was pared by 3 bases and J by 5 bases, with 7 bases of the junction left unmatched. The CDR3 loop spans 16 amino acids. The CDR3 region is CASSFQGGDNNSPLHF. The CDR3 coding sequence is TGTGCCAGCAGCTTCCAGGGGGGCGATAATAATTCACCCCTCCACTTT. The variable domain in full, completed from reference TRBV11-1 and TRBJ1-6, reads EAEVAQSPRYKITEKSQAVAFWCDPISGHATLYWYRQILGQGPELLVQFQDESVVDDSQLPKDRFSAERLKGVDSTLKIQPAELGDSAMYLCASSFQGGDNNSPLHFGNGTRLTVT.

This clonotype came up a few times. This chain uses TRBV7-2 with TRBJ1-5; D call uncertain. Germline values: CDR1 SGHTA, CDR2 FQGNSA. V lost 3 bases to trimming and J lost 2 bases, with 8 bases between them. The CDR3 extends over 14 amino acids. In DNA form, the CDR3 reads TGTGCCAGCAGCTTTAACAGCCGCAATCAGCCCCAGCATTTT. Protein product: CASSFNSRNQPQHF. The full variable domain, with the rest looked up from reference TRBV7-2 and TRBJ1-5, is GAGVSQSPSNKVTEKGKDVELRCDPISGHTALYWYRQSLGQGLEFLIYFQGNSAPDKSGLPSDRFSAERTGGSVSTLTIQRTQQEDSAVYLCASSFNSRNQPQHFGDGTRLSIL.